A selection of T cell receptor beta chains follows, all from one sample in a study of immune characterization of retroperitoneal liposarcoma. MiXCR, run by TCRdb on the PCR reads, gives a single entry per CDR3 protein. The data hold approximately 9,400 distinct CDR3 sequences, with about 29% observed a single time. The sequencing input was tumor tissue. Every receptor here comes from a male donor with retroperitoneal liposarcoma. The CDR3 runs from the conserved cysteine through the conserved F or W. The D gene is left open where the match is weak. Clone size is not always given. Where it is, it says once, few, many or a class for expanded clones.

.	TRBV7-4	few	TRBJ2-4	TGTGCCAGCAGCTTATCGACCTGGGACATTCAGTACTTC	CASSLSTWDIQYF
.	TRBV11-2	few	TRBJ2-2	TGTGCCAGCAGTACAGGGAACACCGGGGAGCTGTTTTTT	CASSTGNTGELFF
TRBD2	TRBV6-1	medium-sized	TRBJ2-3	TGTGCCAGCAGGGGGCTAGCGGGGCTGGCGGATACGCAGTATTTT	CASRGLAGLADTQYF
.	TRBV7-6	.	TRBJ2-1	TGTGCCAGCAGCTTAGAACGGGGGCAAGAGACCCAGTTCTTC	CASSLERGQETQFF
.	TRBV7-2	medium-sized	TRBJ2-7	TGTGCCAGCAGCTCACGCCCAGGGGGGGTGTACGAGCAGTACTTC	CASSSRPGGVYEQYF
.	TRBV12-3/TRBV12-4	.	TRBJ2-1	TGTGCCAGCAGCGTGGGAGATTGGGAGACCCAGTTCTTC	CASSVGDWETQFF
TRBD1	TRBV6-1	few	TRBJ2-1	TGTGCCAGCAGTAGGACAGGGCCCTACGAGCAGTTCTTC	CASSRTGPYEQFF
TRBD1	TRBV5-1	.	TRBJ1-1	TGCGCCAGCAGCTCGACGACAGGGGGGAACACTGAAGCTTTCTTT	CASSSTTGGNTEAFF
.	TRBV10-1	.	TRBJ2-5	TGCGCCAGCAGTGACGGGGTGGAGACCCAGTACTTC	CASSDGVETQYF
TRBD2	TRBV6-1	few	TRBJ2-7	TGTGCCAGCAGTTCTAGCGGGGGCTACAATGAGCAGTACTTC	CASSSSGGYNEQYF
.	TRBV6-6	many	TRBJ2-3	TGTGCCAGCAGTTACTCGGAGGGGATAGATACGCAGTATTTT	CASSYSEGIDTQYF
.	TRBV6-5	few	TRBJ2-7	TGTGCCAGCAGTTACTCAGGACGGTTGGACTACAATGAGCAGTACTTC	CASSYSGRLDYNEQYF
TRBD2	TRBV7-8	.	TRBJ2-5	TGTGCCAGCAGCTCCGGCCGCCGTCAGCGGGGTCCGCAAGAGACCCAGTACTTC	CASSSGRRQRGPQETQYF
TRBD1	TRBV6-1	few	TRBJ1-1	TGTGCCAGCAGAACAGGGGGACTTACTGAAGCTTTCTTT	CASRTGGLTEAFF
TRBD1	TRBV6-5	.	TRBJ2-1	TGTGCCAGCAGTGCGCGGACAGGTATGGGTAGTGAGCAGTTCTTC	CASSARTGMGSEQFF
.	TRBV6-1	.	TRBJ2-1	TGTGCCAGCAGTGACACTCAGGGAACTGAGCAGTTCTTC	CASSDTQGTEQFF
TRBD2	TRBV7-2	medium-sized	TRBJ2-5	TGTGCCAGCAGCTTAACTAGCGGGGGCGGGGAGACCCAGTACTTC	CASSLTSGGGETQYF
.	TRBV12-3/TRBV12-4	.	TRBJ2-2	TGTGCCAGCAGTTTAGAATCATACGGGGAGCTGTTTTTT	CASSLESYGELFF
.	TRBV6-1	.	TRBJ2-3	TGTGCCAGCAGTCTGGTCATGAACACAGATACGCAGTATTTT	CASSLVMNTDTQYF
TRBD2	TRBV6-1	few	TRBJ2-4	TGTGCCAGCAGTGAATTTCTGGGCTGGGCGGGAGGGGCCAAAAACATTCAGTACTTC	CASSEFLGWAGGAKNIQYF
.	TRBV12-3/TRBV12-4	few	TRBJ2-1	TGTGCCACCGCCCAGACGACAGTCTACGAGCAGTTCTTC	CATAQTTVYEQFF
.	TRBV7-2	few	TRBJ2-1	TGTGCCAGCAGCTTGACTCGTTACGAGCAGTTCTTC	CASSLTRYEQFF
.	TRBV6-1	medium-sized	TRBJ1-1	TGTGCCAGCAGTGAAGGGTGGTTAGGAGTTGCCACTGAAGCTTTCTTT	CASSEGWLGVATEAFF
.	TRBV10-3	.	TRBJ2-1	TGTGCCAGCAGAGCACAGGGCGCCCTATACGAGCAGTTCTTC	CASRAQGALYEQFF
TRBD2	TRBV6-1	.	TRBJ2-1	TGTGCCAGCAGTGAACTAGCGGGCTCCTACAATGAGCAGTTCTTC	CASSELAGSYNEQFF
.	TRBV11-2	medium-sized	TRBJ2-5	TGTGCCAGCAGCTTTGCGTCACAGAGTCAAGAGACCCAGTACTTC	CASSFASQSQETQYF
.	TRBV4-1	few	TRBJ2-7	TGTGCCAGCAGCCAAGATTCCTCCGGGGCATCCTACGAGCAGTACTTC	CASSQDSSGASYEQYF
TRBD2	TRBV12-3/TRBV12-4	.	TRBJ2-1	TGTGCCAGCAGTTTGGTGGTCGGGAGGGGTCCGTTCTCCTACAATGAGCAGTTCTTC	CASSLVVGRGPFSYNEQFF
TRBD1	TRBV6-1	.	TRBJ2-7	TGTGCCAGCAGTCGAGCAGGGGGACCGACCTACAATGAGCAGTACTTC	CASSRAGGPTYNEQYF
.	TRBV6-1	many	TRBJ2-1	TGTGCCAGCATTGTGGACCACCCCTACGAGCAGTTCTTC	CASIVDHPYEQFF
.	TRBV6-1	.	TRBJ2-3	TGTGCCAGCAATGGACTGGGAGCCAGCCCAGATACGCAGTATTTT	CASNGLGASPDTQYF
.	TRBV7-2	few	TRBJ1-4	TGTGCCAGCAGCTTTGGGATGAATGAAAAACTGTTTTTT	CASSFGMNEKLFF
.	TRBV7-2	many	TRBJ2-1	TGTGCCAGCAGCTTAGCGCAGGGTGAGCAGTTCTTC	CASSLAQGEQFF
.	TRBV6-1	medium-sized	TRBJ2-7	TGTGCCAGCAGTCAGGCTACATACCGGCTTAATGAGCAGTACTTC	CASSQATYRLNEQYF
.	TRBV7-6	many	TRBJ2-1	TGTGCCAGCAGGCCAGACAGAGAAGAGACCCAGTTCTTC	CASRPDREETQFF
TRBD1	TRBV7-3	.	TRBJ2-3	TGTGCCAGCAGCCTAACAGGGGGCGGATTAGGGACGCAGTATTTT	CASSLTGGGLGTQYF
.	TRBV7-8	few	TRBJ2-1	TGTGCCAGCAGCTTAGCGCCAGGACGCGACGAAAACATTCAGTTCTTC	CASSLAPGRDENIQFF
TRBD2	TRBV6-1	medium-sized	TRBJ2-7	TGTGCCAGCAGCCTCTTTGCGGGGGAAATGCAGCAGTACTTC	CASSLFAGEMQQYF
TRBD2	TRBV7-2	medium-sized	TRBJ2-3	TGTGCCAGCAGCCTTTCGGTATCGGGGGGGCGGGCAGATACGCAGTATTTT	CASSLSVSGGRADTQYF
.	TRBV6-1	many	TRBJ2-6	TGTGCCAGCAGTAAGGGACACTCTGGGGCCAACGTCCTGACTTTC	CASSKGHSGANVLTF
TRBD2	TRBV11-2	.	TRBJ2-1	TGTGCCAGCAGCTTAGGACTAGCTGGCGAGCAGTTCTTC	CASSLGLAGEQFF
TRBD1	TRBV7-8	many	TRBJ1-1	TGTGCCAGCAGCTTCAGGACAGGGCTTATGAACACTGAAGCTTTCTTT	CASSFRTGLMNTEAFF
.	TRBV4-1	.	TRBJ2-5	TGCGCCAGCAGCCAAGAGTTCCAGGGCGATGAGCAGTATTTC	CASSQEFQGDEQYF
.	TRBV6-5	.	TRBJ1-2	TGTGCCAGCAGTGCCGAGGGCTATGGCTACACCTTC	CASSAEGYGYTF
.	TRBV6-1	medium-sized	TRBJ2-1	TGTGCCAGCAGTGAACGTGTCGCCGGCAATGAGCAGTTCTTC	CASSERVAGNEQFF
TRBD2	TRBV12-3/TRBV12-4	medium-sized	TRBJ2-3	TGTGCCAGCAGTCCACTAGCGGTGAGCACAGATACGCAGTATTTT	CASSPLAVSTDTQYF
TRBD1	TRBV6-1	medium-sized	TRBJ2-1	TGTGCCAGCAGCGGACAGGGGGCCGTCTACGAGCAGTTCTTC	CASSGQGAVYEQFF
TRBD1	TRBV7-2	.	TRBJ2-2	TGTGCCAGCAGACCCCGACAGGGGGGAGCCGGGGAGCTGTTTTTT	CASRPRQGGAGELFF
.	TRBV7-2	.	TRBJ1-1	TGTGCCAGCAACCCGTCGGGGGCTGAAGCTTTCTTT	CASNPSGAEAFF
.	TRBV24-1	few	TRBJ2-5	TGTGCCACCAGCGGCACCCCACCCGTCCAAGAGACCCAGTACTTC	CATSGTPPVQETQYF
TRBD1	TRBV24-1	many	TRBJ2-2	TGTGCCACCAGTGACCCGGGACAGGGGACCACCGGGGAGCTGTTTTTT	CATSDPGQGTTGELFF
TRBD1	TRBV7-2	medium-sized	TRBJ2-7	TGTGCCAGCAGCTTAAACGGACAGGGATTCTCCTACAATGAGCAGTACTTC	CASSLNGQGFSYNEQYF
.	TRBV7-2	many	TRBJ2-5	TGTGCCAGCAGCTTAGGTTCCGCGGGGTCCCAAGAGACCCAGTACTTC	CASSLGSAGSQETQYF
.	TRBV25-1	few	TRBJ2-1	TGTGCCAGCATGGGTTATGGGGGTGTTGATGGCGAGCAGTTCTTC	CASMGYGGVDGEQFF
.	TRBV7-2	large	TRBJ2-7	TGTGCCAGCAGCTTTAACGGGGGCTTTGAGCAGTACTTC	CASSFNGGFEQYF
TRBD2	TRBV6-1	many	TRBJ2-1	TGTGCCAGCCTGCTAGCGGGGGAAAACAATGAGCAGTTCTTC	CASLLAGENNEQFF
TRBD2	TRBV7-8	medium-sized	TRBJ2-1	TGTGCCAGCAGGATGTACACTAGCGGGAGAATCTACGAGCAGTTCTTC	CASRMYTSGRIYEQFF
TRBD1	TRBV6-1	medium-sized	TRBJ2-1	TGTGCCAGCAGTGAAGAAGGCCATAGACAGGGGATGGACGAGCAGTTCTTC	CASSEEGHRQGMDEQFF
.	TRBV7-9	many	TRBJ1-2	TGTGCCAGCACTCCAACCCCTTTCTATGGCTACACCTTC	CASTPTPFYGYTF